The present TCR beta chain was sequenced within a study of long-term antiretroviral therapy in people with HIV (dated by TCRdb to 2022 to 2024). In the study overall: The earliest samples were collected about a decade before the 2015 WHO recommendation for immediate ART, when ART was typically delayed until CD4 counts fell. A retrospective serial study tested whether ART initiation and durable HIV suppression were associated with changes in peripheral blood TRB repertoire composition and diversity. A total of 150 to 200 cryopreserved PBMC samples were contributed to the cohort by 30 adults with confirmed HIV infection, with samples collected serially over a mean of around 6 years (range 1-12). Among the approximately 27 participants with HIV, around 10 were female. No cross-contamination during QIAcube processing turned up in test extractions that ran a monoclonal T-cell line alongside 25 to 35 polyclonal samples. What the study reported, not specific to this receptor: Narrower CDR3 length ranges were observed in HIV repertoires than in controls, and an antigen-experienced repertoire with only a slight naive shift after ART was suggested by the network structure. Expanded TRB clones identified before ART initiation dominated the repertoire across all time points, though the dominance fluctuated and decreased in many PLHIV after ART. ART initiation was associated with a significant increase in TRB diversity, but diversity stayed significantly below transplant donor controls even after long-term ART. Because PBMC availability was limited, only the TCR beta chain was sequenced, with no alpha chain pairing. Because pre-ART samples had limited cell numbers, unsorted PBMC were profiled rather than sorted CD4+ and CD8+ T cells. No data were available on ART adherence, viral resistance or therapy changes, limiting inferences about post-ART repertoire changes. The samples span the years 2004 to 2017, and the ART regimens used at that time may not be as effective as current regimens.

With respect to this clone: It lacks a known antigen. Nothing much larger sits one base from this clone, and base qualities are not available.

Compared with germline, V lacks 1 base and J lacks 5 bases; bases without a gene match: 4. The germline V gene (reference sequence) specifies SEHNR as CDR1 and FQNEAQ as CDR2. The CDR3 runs 14 residues from the cysteine to the phenylalanine. The only DNA kept is the CDR3, 42 bases in frame from the first base. Sequencing of the TRB variable region was done with the immunoSEQ hsTCRB v3.0 assay at survey level resolution. The targeted TRB sequencing depth was about 40,000-55,000 T-cell genomes per sample. TRB libraries were pooled and sequenced on an Illumina MiSeq using a v3 150-cycle kit. As for the original processing: Repertoire analysis was performed in R inside a reproducible Nextflow workflow that covered QC, data transformation and analysis. Custom analyses were implemented in LymphoSeq2, an R package for AIRR-Seq data exploration. After excluding a few samples that yielded fewer than 5000 total TRB sequences, 188 HIV repertoires remained for analysis. Among the roughly 200 retained HIV repertoires, 59 were collected before ART initiation and approximately 130 after ART initiation. Each repertoire was downsampled to 5000 TRB nucleotide sequences, and summary statistics were averaged across 100 downsampling iterations. Only TRB sequences with CDR3 regions of at least seven amino acids were retained for analysis. Two measures captured diversity: a Shannon entropy-derived clonality score and the Gini coefficient. In repertoire networks, the top 5000 CDR3 amino acid sequences were linked whenever an edit distance of one separated two sequences. For TRB CDR3 amino acid sequences, antigen specificity groups and MHC restriction were predicted with GLIPH2. To flag known CMV, EBV, HIV or tissue antigen associations, CDR3 amino acid sequences were matched against VDJdb and McPAS-TCR. Pre-ART, post-ART and control groups were compared with Wilcoxon signed-rank tests and Holm-Bonferroni correction. TCRdb mirrors the immuneACCESS table, restricted to in-frame sequences. Some clones are absent from its copies; in checked studies, under half trace to an unresolved V gene, and the reason for the others is unknown. V, J and clone size are those of that table, while D and trimming were read from the DNA. Here the sample has tens of thousands of clones; roughly 88% occur a single time. Roughly 6% of the sample goes to the ten largest clones.

Inclusion was restricted to participants for whom at least one PBMC sample before ART initiation and at least two post-ART samples were available. All participants with HIV were treated in the United States of America. Before DNA extraction, cryopreserved samples containing about 0.95-10 million PBMC were thawed and washed. At the time of the earliest PBMC sample for each participant with HIV, ages ranged from 23 to 54 years. PBMC samples were contributed by each participant from 1-4 timepoints before ART initiation and 2-8 timepoints after ART initiation, with a median of 7 samples. For every participant, serial HIV viral load, CD4+ T-cell count, ART history and demographic data were obtained. Using a Qiagen kit on a QIAcube, genomic DNA was extracted from unsorted PBMC, with samples processed in batches of 12.

The specimen was unsorted PBMCs, collected 0.6 years after starting antiretroviral therapy. This receptor was identified in a man aged 55 to 70 with HIV. The rearranged chain carries TRBV7-9 and TRBJ2-7; 8 central bases correspond to TRBD1. CDR3 loop: CASSLGQGNDEQYF. In nucleotides, the sequence is TGTGCCAGCAGCTTAGGACAGGGGAACGACGAGCAGTACTTC.